Below, 10 T cell receptor beta chains from the same sample are listed, as sequenced in a study of T cells in Graves' hyperthyroidism and ophthalmopathy. The source material, RNA transcripts, was used to amplify TCR beta CDR3 regions. Initially, a first-round RT-PCR of the TCR CDR3 employed the HTBI primer set. One entry per CDR3 protein, called by TCRdb with MiXCR from the multiplex PCR reads. The sample lists 27,000 or so distinct CDR3 sequences, under 55% occurring once. The sequenced sample consisted of blood. Receptor source: a woman aged 25 to 45 with Graves' hyperthyroidism.

The rearrangement uses TRBV29-1 and TRBJ2-7, with 11 bases aligning to TRBD2. The germline CDR1 and CDR2 sequences are SQVTM and ANQGSEA. There are 13 residues in the CDR3. With V trimmed by 8 bases and J by 3 bases, 6 bases remained unmatched. CDR3 nucleotide sequence: TGCAGCTTAGTACTAGCGGGAGTCTACGAGCAGTACTTC. Translating gives CSLVLAGVYEQYF.

By frequency in the sample, this clonotype is medium-sized. The V and J genes are TRBV2 and TRBJ2-3, with 9 bases that match TRBD1. This CDR3 spans 16 amino acids. CDR1 and CDR2 from the germline V gene are SNHLY and FYNNEI. The V gene end was trimmed by 6 bases and the J gene end by 3 bases; junction bases not matched to a gene: 10. The CDR3 DNA sequence: TGTGCCAGCAGCCAGCCTGGACAGGGGTGGACAGATACGCAGTATTTT. This encodes CASSQPGQGWTDTQYF.

The genes are TRBV3-1 and TRBJ2-5; D is ambiguous. V lost 2 bases and J 2 bases, leaving 9 bases between the germline ends. Germline values: CDR1 LGHDT, CDR2 YNNKEL (reference sequence). The CDR3 consists of 14 residues. CDR3 residues: CASSQRVSQETQYF. CDR3 nucleotide sequence: TGTGCCAGCAGCCAAAGGGTGTCGCAAGAGACCCAGTACTTC.

The gene calls are TRBV19 and TRBJ2-3; 8 bases align to TRBD1. With V trimmed by 5 bases and J by 3 bases, 10 bases remained unmatched. The germline V gene encodes CDR1 LNHDA and CDR2 SQIVND (reference sequence). CDR3 length: 16 amino acids. This chain's CDR3 is CASSDDRGVGTDTQYF. The DNA of the CDR3 is TGTGCCAGTAGTGACGACAGGGGAGTAGGAACAGATACGCAGTATTTT.

The chain couples TRBV7-9 to TRBJ2-5, with D unresolved. Germline V gene sequence: CDR1 SEHNR, CDR2 FQNEAQ (reference sequence). Trimming removed 0 bases at V and 4 bases at J, with 12 bases between. CDR3 length: 15 amino acids. In DNA, the CDR3 is TGTGCCAGCAGCTTAGCTCTATTCGGCGGAGAGACCCAGTACTTC. It codes for CASSLALFGGETQYF.

The chain recombines TRBV2 with TRBJ1-2; D is undetermined. Germline lookup yields CDR1 SNHLY and CDR2 FYNNEI. The ends were cut back, 4 bases at V and 3 bases at J, with 3 bases in the middle. This CDR3 is 11 amino acids long. DNA for the CDR3: TGTGCCAGCAGTGTGTACTATGGCTACACCTTC. Protein: CASSVYYGYTF.

This chain links TRBV11-2 with TRBJ2-1; 11 nucleotides agree with TRBD2. Germline-derived CDR1 and CDR2 are SGHAT and FQNNGV. The V segment lost 4 bases and the J segment 6 bases; nucleotides outside the gene matches: 5. CDR3 length equals 15 residues. This CDR3 reads CASSSPGTSGNEQFF. The CDR3 coding sequence is TGTGCCAGCAGCTCTCCCGGGACTAGCGGCAATGAGCAGTTCTTC.

At least ten counts were recorded for this clonotype. This chain links TRBV7-8 with TRBJ2-5; 8 bases match TRBD1. CDR1 and CDR2 from the germline V gene are SGHVS and FQNEAQ. CDR3 size: 15 residues. The junction had 6 bases not matched to a gene; V was cut back by 2 bases and J by 4 bases. CDR3: CASSLSGGAPETQYF. In nucleotides, the CDR3 is TGTGCCAGCAGCTTATCAGGGGGCGCCCCAGAGACCCAGTACTTC.

This chain links TRBV20-1 with TRBJ2-3; D gene unclear. The ends were cut back, 2 bases at V and 2 bases at J, with 11 bases in the middle. Germline V gene data show CDR1 as DFQATT and CDR2 as SNEGSKA (reference sequence). The CDR3 has 14 amino acids. CDR3 loop: CSARLSSLTDTQYF. The CDR3 DNA is TGCAGTGCTAGACTATCTTCCCTCACAGATACGCAGTATTTT.

On this clonotype: The junction does not match germline at one end; this may be a read error. The genes are TRBV12-3 or TRBV12-4 and TRBJ2-7, with D perhaps matching TRBD2 (6 bases). The CDR3 spans 15 residues. The CDR3 spells CASGFWQAGTYEQYF. The CDR3, as DNA: TGTGCCAGCGGTTTTTGGCAGGCGGGGACCTACGAGCAGTACTTC.